A selection of T cell receptor beta chains follows, all from one sample in a study. Using its own MiXCR run on the 5' RACE reads, TCRdb lists one record per CDR3 protein. The sample consists of fewer than 80,000 distinct CDR3 sequences, approximately 22% of them appearing once. Sequenced input: memory CD4+ T cells sorted from a lymph node. All receptors come from a female donor with breast cancer. Both conserved end residues are part of each CDR3. Fields, in order: V gene, clone size, D gene, J gene, CDR3 DNA, CDR3 protein. D genes are given only for firm matches. The listing skips clone size in some rows; elsewhere it reads once, few, many or a size class.

V gene: TRBV2; clone size: .; D gene: .; J gene: TRBJ2-3; CDR3 DNA: TGTGCCAGCATCGACAGGTCCACAGATACGCAGTATTTT; CDR3 protein: CASIDRSTDTQYF
V gene: TRBV5-1; clone size: few; D gene: TRBD1; J gene: TRBJ2-7; CDR3 DNA: TGCGCCAGCAGCTCCACCGGGTTTTCAGGGGGTTCCTACGAGCAGTACTTC; CDR3 protein: CASSSTGFSGGSYEQYF
V gene: TRBV2; clone size: few; D gene: .; J gene: TRBJ2-7; CDR3 DNA: TGTGCCAGCAGTGCCAGCCGGGACCGCACCTACGAGCAGTACTTC; CDR3 protein: CASSASRDRTYEQYF
V gene: TRBV5-5; clone size: few; D gene: TRBD2; J gene: TRBJ2-3; CDR3 DNA: TGTGCCAGCAGACTACCTAGCGGGACAGCGCAGTATTTT; CDR3 protein: CASRLPSGTAQYF
V gene: TRBV7-2; clone size: many; D gene: .; J gene: TRBJ2-7; CDR3 DNA: TGTGCCAGCAGCTTAGGGGGGGCGGGTTCTCGCGAGCAGTACTTC; CDR3 protein: CASSLGGAGSREQYF
V gene: TRBV20-1; clone size: .; D gene: .; J gene: TRBJ2-3; CDR3 DNA: TGCAGTGCTCTCGACAGCGCCGATACGCAGTATTTT; CDR3 protein: CSALDSADTQYF
V gene: TRBV29-1; clone size: .; D gene: TRBD2; J gene: TRBJ2-5; CDR3 DNA: TGCAGCGTTGACGCTAGCGGGGTCCAAGAGACCCAGTACTTC; CDR3 protein: CSVDASGVQETQYF
V gene: TRBV20-1; clone size: .; D gene: .; J gene: TRBJ2-7; CDR3 DNA: TGCAGTGCCGAGGCGCTAAGGCAGATCTCCTACGAGCAGTACTTC; CDR3 protein: CSAEALRQISYEQYF
V gene: TRBV3-1; clone size: many; D gene: .; J gene: TRBJ1-5; CDR3 DNA: TGTGCCAGCAGCCAAGACGCAGGGAGTAGCAATCAGCCCCAGCATTTT; CDR3 protein: CASSQDAGSSNQPQHF
V gene: TRBV6-2/TRBV6-3; clone size: .; D gene: TRBD2; J gene: TRBJ2-1; CDR3 DNA: TGTGCCAGCCGATTGGGACTAGCGGTTTACAATGAGCAGTTCTTC; CDR3 protein: CASRLGLAVYNEQFF
V gene: TRBV7-9; clone size: .; D gene: .; J gene: TRBJ2-7; CDR3 DNA: TGTGCCAGCAGCTTAGCGGCCTACTCCTACGAGCAGTACTTC; CDR3 protein: CASSLAAYSYEQYF
V gene: TRBV18; clone size: .; D gene: .; J gene: TRBJ2-1; CDR3 DNA: TGTGCCAGCTCACCTCGTTCCAGCGGGACAGACAATGAGCAGTTCTTC; CDR3 protein: CASSPRSSGTDNEQFF
V gene: TRBV6-2/TRBV6-3; clone size: few; D gene: .; J gene: TRBJ1-2; CDR3 DNA: TGTGCCAGCAGTTGGGCCAGCTATGGCTACACCTTC; CDR3 protein: CASSWASYGYTF
V gene: TRBV29-1; clone size: .; D gene: TRBD1; J gene: TRBJ2-5; CDR3 DNA: TGCAGCGTAAGACAGGGAGAGCAAGAGACCCAGTACTTC; CDR3 protein: CSVRQGEQETQYF
V gene: TRBV20-1; clone size: many; D gene: .; J gene: TRBJ1-2; CDR3 DNA: TGCAGTGCTAGAGAACCCATAGCGGGCTCTGGCTACACCTTC; CDR3 protein: CSAREPIAGSGYTF
V gene: TRBV7-7; clone size: few; D gene: .; J gene: TRBJ2-5; CDR3 DNA: TGTGCTAGCAGCTCCCAAGGACAAGAAGAGACCCAGTACTTC; CDR3 protein: CASSSQGQEETQYF
V gene: TRBV4-2; clone size: few; D gene: .; J gene: TRBJ1-3; CDR3 DNA: TGTGCCAGCAGCCAAGATCAGCAGGGAAGGGACACCATATATTTT; CDR3 protein: CASSQDQQGRDTIYF
V gene: TRBV4-1; clone size: few; D gene: TRBD2; J gene: TRBJ2-5; CDR3 DNA: TGCGCCAGCAGCCGAAGCCTCGTCGGGGGGGAAGAGACCCAGTACTTC; CDR3 protein: CASSRSLVGGEETQYF
V gene: TRBV6-6; clone size: .; D gene: TRBD1; J gene: TRBJ1-6; CDR3 DNA: TGTGCCAGCAGTGAACAGGGGGAGGGTTCACCCCTCCACTTT; CDR3 protein: CASSEQGEGSPLHF
V gene: TRBV4-2; clone size: .; D gene: TRBD2; J gene: TRBJ2-2; CDR3 DNA: TGTGCCAGTCATCAGCGGGAAGGCACCGGGGAGCTGGTTTTT; CDR3 protein: CASHQREGTGELVF
V gene: TRBV7-3; clone size: once; D gene: .; J gene: TRBJ2-2; CDR3 DNA: TGTGCCAGCAGCCTTGACAGGGCCGGGGGGCTGTTTTTT; CDR3 protein: CASSLDRAGGLFF
V gene: TRBV20-1; clone size: .; D gene: TRBD2; J gene: TRBJ2-7; CDR3 DNA: TGCAGTGCTAGAGATCAGAGCGGGGGCCACTACGAGCAGTACTTC; CDR3 protein: CSARDQSGGHYEQYF
V gene: TRBV18; clone size: few; D gene: TRBD2; J gene: TRBJ2-3; CDR3 DNA: TGTGCCAGCTCAAGCGCCGGGACTAGCGGGAAGTATACGCAGTATTTT; CDR3 protein: CASSSAGTSGKYTQYF
V gene: TRBV6-5; clone size: many; D gene: .; J gene: TRBJ1-5; CDR3 DNA: TGTGCCAGCAGCGGGGCAGGGCAAAATCAGCCCCAGCATTTT; CDR3 protein: CASSGAGQNQPQHF
V gene: TRBV15; clone size: .; D gene: .; J gene: TRBJ2-7; CDR3 DNA: TGTGCCACCAGCAGAGTGGGAGTGCTTGGCTACGAGCAGTACTTC; CDR3 protein: CATSRVGVLGYEQYF
V gene: TRBV7-2; clone size: few; D gene: TRBD2; J gene: TRBJ2-1; CDR3 DNA: TGTGCCAGCAGCTTCTTAGCGGGAGGCGCCTACAATGAGCAGTTCTTC; CDR3 protein: CASSFLAGGAYNEQFF
V gene: TRBV7-2; clone size: .; D gene: .; J gene: TRBJ2-5; CDR3 DNA: TGTGCCAGCAGACGGGGCAGACAAGAGACCCAGTACTTC; CDR3 protein: CASRRGRQETQYF
V gene: TRBV20-1; clone size: few; D gene: .; J gene: TRBJ1-2; CDR3 DNA: TGCAGTGCTAGAGATTTAACGTCCCTACATTATGGCTACACCTTC; CDR3 protein: CSARDLTSLHYGYTF
V gene: TRBV5-1; clone size: .; D gene: .; J gene: TRBJ2-2; CDR3 DNA: TGCGCCAGCAGCTTGGGACAGAGAAACACCGGGGAGCTGTTTTTT; CDR3 protein: CASSLGQRNTGELFF
V gene: TRBV5-1; clone size: .; D gene: .; J gene: TRBJ2-1; CDR3 DNA: TGCGCCAGCATGGTCGGTCTCAGCAATGAGCAGTTCTTC; CDR3 protein: CASMVGLSNEQFF
V gene: TRBV7-2; clone size: .; D gene: .; J gene: TRBJ2-2; CDR3 DNA: TGTGCCAGCAGCTTAGAGTTTTCGGGATTCACCGGGGAGCTGTTTTTT; CDR3 protein: CASSLEFSGFTGELFF
V gene: TRBV20-1; clone size: few; D gene: .; J gene: TRBJ2-3; CDR3 DNA: TGCAGTGCTAGATATGGGGGTACAGATACGCAGTATTTT; CDR3 protein: CSARYGGTDTQYF
V gene: TRBV5-1; clone size: .; D gene: .; J gene: TRBJ2-3; CDR3 DNA: TGCGCCAGCGGTGACCTTAGCACAGATACGCAGTATTTT; CDR3 protein: CASGDLSTDTQYF
V gene: TRBV12-3/TRBV12-4; clone size: few; D gene: TRBD1; J gene: TRBJ1-1; CDR3 DNA: TGTGCCAGCAGAGGACAGGGACGGGCTTTCTTT; CDR3 protein: CASRGQGRAFF
V gene: TRBV4-2; clone size: few; D gene: TRBD1; J gene: TRBJ2-7; CDR3 DNA: TGTGCCAGCAGCCTCGAGACAGGGGAAGGCGAGCAGTACTTC; CDR3 protein: CASSLETGEGEQYF
V gene: TRBV29-1; clone size: .; D gene: .; J gene: TRBJ2-2; CDR3 DNA: TGCAGCGTTGGGGCCTCGGCGGGAAGCACCGGGGAGCTGTTTTTT; CDR3 protein: CSVGASAGSTGELFF
V gene: TRBV7-3; clone size: few; D gene: .; J gene: TRBJ1-1; CDR3 DNA: TGTGCCAGCAGCTCTCACCCGGGACAGAACACTGAAGCTTTCTTT; CDR3 protein: CASSSHPGQNTEAFF
V gene: TRBV7-3; clone size: .; D gene: TRBD1; J gene: TRBJ1-6; CDR3 DNA: TGTGCCAGCAGCAGAAGGGACAGGGAGTCACCCCTCCACTTT; CDR3 protein: CASSRRDRESPLHF
V gene: TRBV27; clone size: once; D gene: .; J gene: TRBJ2-7; CDR3 DNA: TGTGCCAGCGAGGGATGGGCCGTGTACGAGCAGTACTTC; CDR3 protein: CASEGWAVYEQYF
V gene: TRBV24-1; clone size: few; D gene: .; J gene: TRBJ2-7; CDR3 DNA: TGTGCCCCGGGGTGGTGGGGCCGGTCCTACGAGCAGTACTTC; CDR3 protein: CAPGWWGRSYEQYF
V gene: TRBV7-2; clone size: few; D gene: .; J gene: TRBJ2-7; CDR3 DNA: TGTGCCAGCAGCTCAGGCAAACATAAGCAGTACTTC; CDR3 protein: CASSSGKHKQYF